A single sample gave rise to the 31 T cell receptor beta chains below, sequenced in a study of T cell responses to AZD1222 COVID-19 vaccine. Repertoires were generated with immunoSEQ multiplex PCR, while TCRdb's copy carries only in-frame clones and drops some. The data show 90,000 to 110,000 clones, 90% to 95% seen once. The sequenced sample was peripheral blood, obtained on day 0 of AZD1222 vaccination. Receptor source: an adult in good health.

The chain recombines TRBV18 with TRBJ2-1; maybe TRBD1 (7 bases). CDR3 size: 16 residues. Germline CDR1 is KGHSH and CDR2 is LQKENI. Trimming left V 1 base short and J 5 bases short, with 15 bases between. The CDR3 here is CASSPRGAGGNNEQFF. DNA of the CDR3: TGTGCCAGCTCACCACGTGGGGCAGGGGGGAACAATGAGCAGTTCTTC.

This rearrangement joins TRBV6-5 to TRBJ1-2, with a tentative D call TRBD1 (5 bases). The germline V and J ends were trimmed by 7 bases and 6 bases, with 18 bases remaining between them. Germline loops: CDR1 MNHEY, CDR2 SVGAGI. The length of the CDR3 is 14 residues. The CDR3 sequence: CASTPPGGADGYTF. CDR3 nucleotides: TGTGCCAGCACCCCACCTGGAGGGGCAGATGGCTACACCTTC.

This chain uses TRBV4-3 with TRBJ1-6; tentative D call: TRBD1 (6 bases). Germline lookup yields CDR1 LGHNA and CDR2 YSLEER. The CDR3 loop spans 15 amino acids. V lost 1 base, J lost 7 bases, and 11 bases lay in between. CDR3 region: CASSQAGGQNSPLHF. The CDR3 DNA reads TGCGCCAGCAGCCAAGCGGGGGGGCAAAATTCACCCCTCCACTTT.

A remark on this clone: At one of its ends the junction is not consistent with the germline gene, which may arise from a read error. The chain couples TRBV12-3 or TRBV12-4 to TRBJ2-1; perhaps TRBD1 as D (5 bases). This CDR3 is 13 amino acids long. The CDR3 DNA is TGTGCCAGCAGAGACGAGAAGGTCCTCGCAGGGCTCTTC. Its protein product is CASRDEKVLAGLF.

This sequence joins TRBV30 and TRBJ1-1, with a tentative D call TRBD1 (6 bases). The V and J ends lost 3 bases and 3 bases respectively, with 14 bases between them. The CDR3 loop spans 14 amino acids. Germline assignment: CDR1 GTSNPN and CDR2 SVGIG (reference sequence). In nucleotides, the CDR3 is TGTGCCTGGAGCTGGGGGGCCCAGGACACTGAAGCTTTCTTT. It yields the protein CAWSWGAQDTEAFF.

The chain couples TRBV5-1 to TRBJ1-5, with 9 bases lining up with TRBD1. The CDR3 contains 14 residues. Germline loops: CDR1 SGHRS, CDR2 YFSETQ. The V and J ends lost 2 bases and 7 bases, in that order; junction bases with no gene match: 4. The CDR3 DNA sequence: TGCGCCAGCAGCTTTACAGGGGGCGGCCAGCCCCAGCATTTT. Translating it yields CASSFTGGGQPQHF.

The chain carries TRBV7-2 and TRBJ2-5, with D possibly called TRBD1 or TRBD2 (5 bases each). The CDR3 covers 16 residues. The ends were cut back, 1 base at V and 6 bases at J, with 18 bases in the middle. Per the germline V gene, CDR1 is SGHTA and CDR2 is FQGNSA. The CDR3 nucleotides are TGTGCCAGCAGCTTAGTCGGGACCCCTAGTTTAAAGACCCAGTACTTC. It specifies CASSLVGTPSLKTQYF.

The V gene is TRBV20-1, the J gene TRBJ2-3; tentative D call: TRBD2 (5 bases). The CDR3 has 11 residues. CDR1 DFQATT and CDR2 SNEGSKA come from the germline V gene (reference sequence). With 1 base removed from V and 11 bases from J, the gap between germline ends came to 10 bases. Written as DNA, the CDR3 is TGCAGTGCTAGAGGGACTTATGGGCAGTATTTT. Protein product: CSARGTYGQYF.

The rearrangement uses TRBV30 and TRBJ1-4; D is ambiguous. CDR1 and CDR2 from the germline V gene are GTSNPN and SVGIG (reference sequence). V was trimmed by 3 bases and J by 8 bases, leaving 10 bases between them. The CDR3 extends over 12 amino acids. The CDR3 nucleotides are TGTGCCTGGAGCTCGGGTGGCGAAAAACTGTTTTTT. Protein product: CAWSSGGEKLFF.

The J gene is TRBJ2-1, the V gene TRBV19; D is possibly TRBD2 (5 bases). This CDR3 region has 15 residues. V was cut by 3 bases and J by 3 bases, with 12 bases left in between. Germline assignment: CDR1 LNHDA and CDR2 SQIVND (reference sequence). The CDR3: CASSMRGLDYNEQFF. The CDR3 region has the DNA TGTGCCAGTAGTATGAGAGGGTTGGACTACAATGAGCAGTTCTTC.

This clone appeared a single time. This rearrangement joins TRBV5-5 to TRBJ1-5; no definite D call. V dropped 0 bases and J dropped 7 bases, with 8 bases sitting between them. Germline lookup yields CDR1 SGHKS and CDR2 YYEKEE (reference sequence). There are 13 residues in the CDR3. CDR3 in DNA: TGTGCCAGCAGCTTGGCGTATGGGCAGCCCCAGCATTTT. Translated, it gives CASSLAYGQPQHF.

The chain carries TRBV6-1 and TRBJ1-2, with D tentatively TRBD1 (5 bases). The V end lost 3 bases, the J end lost 1 base, and 12 bases lay between the germline ends. The CDR3 totals 15 residues. Germline lookup yields CDR1 MNHNS and CDR2 SASEGT. The CDR3 region has the DNA TGTGCCAGCAGTGAGGGACTGCTTATTAACTATGGCTACACCTTC. As protein: CASSEGLLINYGYTF.

The table lists this clone with a count of one. The chain carries TRBV3-1 (or the pseudogene TRBV3-2) and TRBJ2-7; a possible D gene is TRBD2 (5 bases). Trimming removed 3 bases from V and 6 bases from J, with 9 bases in between. The length of the CDR3 is 12 residues. Germline V gives CDR1 LGHDT, CDR2 YNNKEL (reference sequence). CDR3 in amino acids: CASSHGDGEQYF. CDR3 DNA sequence: TGTGCCAGCAGCCACGGGGATGGCGAGCAGTACTTC.

This chain joins TRBV18 and TRBJ1-5; no definite D call. CDR1 and CDR2 (germline): KGHSH, LQKENI. This CDR3 has 13 residues. The V and J ends lost 5 bases and 7 bases respectively, with 12 bases between them. CDR3 coding DNA: TGTGCCAGCTCAGGGGATCTTACACAGCCCCAGCATTTT. It codes for CASSGDLTQPQHF.

CDR3 sequence (DNA): TGTGCCAGCAGCGTAGCTGGGGCCCTTAATCAGCCCCAGCATTTT. Translation gives CASSVAGALNQPQHF. V and J are TRBV9 and TRBJ1-5, with a weak D call TRBD1 (5 bases). Between the trimmed V and J ends, which lost 0 bases and 4 bases, there was a span of 11 bases. There are 15 residues in the CDR3. From germline, CDR1 is SGDLS and CDR2 YYNGEE.

The V and J genes are TRBV5-1 and TRBJ1-1, with D tentatively TRBD1 (6 bases). CDR1 and CDR2 from the germline V gene are SGHRS and YFSETQ. V shed 4 bases and J shed 3 bases, with 16 bases lying between them. The CDR3 is 15 residues long. CDR3 in DNA: TGCGCCAGCAGCACAGGGACTGCGAGGGACACTGAAGCTTTCTTT. This translates into CASSTGTARDTEAFF.

CDR3 sequence reads: CATSSNPGLLETQYF. Written as DNA, the CDR3 is TGTGCCACCAGCAGCAATCCGGGGCTCCTGGAGACCCAGTACTTC. The chain employs TRBV15 and TRBJ2-5; D may be TRBD1 or TRBD2 (5 bases each). The CDR3 has 15 amino acids. Germline CDR1 is LNHNV and CDR2 is YYDKDF (reference sequence). Trimming took 3 bases from V and 5 from J, leaving 16 bases between them.

This rearrangement joins TRBV4-1 to TRBJ1-4; D uncertain. CDR3 length: 13 amino acids. Germline CDR1 and CDR2: MGHRA and YSYEKL. The V and J ends lost 6 bases and 7 bases respectively, with 12 bases between them. CDR3 amino acids: CASRTRMGEKLFF. DNA for the CDR3: TGCGCCAGCAGAACACGGATGGGTGAAAAACTGTTTTTT.

This chain links TRBV5-1 with TRBJ2-7; D is perhaps TRBD2 (5 bases). This CDR3 spans 14 amino acids. V lost 2 bases to trimming and J lost 1 base, with 10 bases between them. Germline values: CDR1 SGHRS, CDR2 YFSETQ. CDR3 residues: CASSLAALSYEQYF. As DNA, the CDR3 is TGCGCCAGCAGCTTAGCGGCACTTTCCTACGAGCAGTACTTC.

The rearrangement uses TRBV18 and TRBJ1-6; perhaps TRBD1 as D (5 bases). Trimming removed 1 base at V and 6 bases at J, with 13 bases between. CDR3 length equals 16 residues. Germline V gene lookup returns CDR1 KGHSH and CDR2 LQKENI. This CDR3 reads CASSPQTGRSNSPLHF. Written as DNA, the CDR3 is TGTGCCAGCTCACCACAAACGGGACGGTCTAATTCACCCCTCCACTTT.

The chain is built from TRBV25-1 and TRBJ1-1, with D hard to call. The germline V gene encodes CDR1 MGHDK and CDR2 SYGVNS. V was trimmed by 3 bases and J by 0 bases, leaving 11 bases between them. This CDR3 is 15 amino acids long. CDR3 in amino acids: CASSERENLNTEAFF. CDR3 coding DNA: TGTGCCAGCAGTGAGAGGGAGAATTTGAACACTGAAGCTTTCTTT.

The J gene is TRBJ2-3, the V gene TRBV5-4, with TRBD2 as a possible D gene (6 bases). Germline V gene sequence: CDR1 SGHNT, CDR2 YYREEE (reference sequence). This CDR3 is 16 amino acids long. The ends were cut back, 3 bases at V and 2 bases at J, with 16 bases in the middle. CDR3 sequence: CASSSPLRGNTDTQYF. CDR3 DNA sequence: TGTGCCAGCAGCTCACCACTACGCGGGAACACAGATACGCAGTATTTT.

The sample holds one count of this clone. The rearrangement links TRBV7-9 to TRBJ2-1; no clear D. CDR1 and CDR2 (germline): SEHNR, FQNEAQ (reference sequence). Trimming stripped 5 bases from V and 4 bases from J, with 6 bases between. CDR3 length: 12 amino acids. This CDR3 reads CASSTTYNEQFF. The DNA of the CDR3 is TGTGCCAGCAGCACGACGTACAATGAGCAGTTCTTC.

This clone was counted once. The V call is TRBV27, the J call TRBJ1-6, with D perhaps matching TRBD1 (5 bases). The length of the CDR3 is 16 residues. Trimming stripped 3 bases from V and 6 bases from J, with 15 bases between. Germline V CDR1 and CDR2: MNHEY, SMNVEV (reference sequence). CDR3 nucleotide sequence: TGTGCCAGCAGTTTGGGTCAGGGCGCCGGTAATTCACCCCTCCACTTT. This sequence encodes CASSLGQGAGNSPLHF.

The chain carries TRBV2 and TRBJ1-5, with D unclear. Deletions cut 8 bases from V and 4 bases from J, with 15 bases between. The germline gives CDR1 SNHLY, CDR2 FYNNEI. The CDR3 is made up of 14 amino acids. CDR3 amino acids: CASGVVRSNQPQHF. CDR3 DNA sequence: TGTGCCAGCGGGGTAGTAAGATCTAATCAGCCCCAGCATTTT.

The CDR3 region is CASSRAREGYTF. CDR3 bases: TGTGCCAGTAGTAGAGCCAGGGAAGGCTACACCTTC. The genes are TRBV19 and TRBJ1-2, with D perhaps matching TRBD1 (5 bases). V was clipped by 4 bases and J by 8 bases, with 11 bases between them. The CDR3 has 12 residues. In germline, CDR1 is LNHDA, CDR2 SQIVND (reference sequence). Combining the CDR3 with reference TRBV19 and TRBJ1-2 gives the whole variable domain DGGITQSPKYLFRKEGQNVTLSCEQNLNHDAMYWYRQDPGQGLRLIYYSQIVNDFQKGDIAEGYSVSREKKESFPLTVTSAQKNPTAFYLCASSRAREGYTFGSGTRLTVV.

This chain links TRBV7-9 with TRBJ1-4; D possibly corresponds to TRBD1 (6 bases). Per germline, CDR1 SEHNR and CDR2 FQNEAQ (reference sequence). The CDR3 contains 15 residues. The V end was cut by 5 bases, the J end by 4 bases, with 14 bases between. CDR3 in DNA: TGTGCCAGCAGCCAGGACAGAGGCTTTAATGAAAAACTGTTTTTT. This sequence encodes CASSQDRGFNEKLFF.

This CDR3 is CASSQSGVTMNTEAFF. The CDR3 DNA reads as TGCGCCAGCAGTCAATCGGGAGTTACTATGAACACTGAAGCTTTCTTT. This chain links TRBV23-1 with TRBJ1-1, with unresolved D. TRBV23-1 is treated as an ORF (open reading frame) with a function not yet certain. Trimming cost V 0 bases and J 0 bases, with 11 bases left between them. CDR3 length equals 16 residues.

The chain carries TRBV12-3 or TRBV12-4 and TRBJ1-1, with unresolved D. This CDR3 contains 12 residues. V was cut by 0 bases and J by 12 bases, with 11 bases left in between. The DNA of the CDR3 is TGTGCCAGCAGTTTAGCCAGGAGCGATACTTTCTTT. The encoded protein is CASSLARSDTFF.

In this sample, this clone turned up once. The chain couples TRBV7-2 to TRBJ1-2; TRBD1 agrees at 7 bases. CDR3 size: 14 residues. Trimming removed 2 bases from V and 2 bases from J; junction bases left unmatched: 2. Germline lookup yields CDR1 SGHTA and CDR2 FQGNSA. CDR3 coding DNA: TGTGCCAGCAGCTTACTACAGGGGAACTATGGCTACACCTTC. This encodes CASSLLQGNYGYTF.

This rearrangement joins TRBV15 to TRBJ1-1, with TRBD1 identical over 9 bases. V shed 0 bases, J shed 4 bases, and the junction held 3 bases outside the gene matches. From germline, CDR1 is LNHNV and CDR2 YYDKDF (reference sequence). There are 15 residues in the CDR3. The CDR3 DNA reads as TGTGCCACCAGCAGAGAGCGGGACAGGGCCACTGAAGCTTTCTTT. Translation: CATSRERDRATEAFF.